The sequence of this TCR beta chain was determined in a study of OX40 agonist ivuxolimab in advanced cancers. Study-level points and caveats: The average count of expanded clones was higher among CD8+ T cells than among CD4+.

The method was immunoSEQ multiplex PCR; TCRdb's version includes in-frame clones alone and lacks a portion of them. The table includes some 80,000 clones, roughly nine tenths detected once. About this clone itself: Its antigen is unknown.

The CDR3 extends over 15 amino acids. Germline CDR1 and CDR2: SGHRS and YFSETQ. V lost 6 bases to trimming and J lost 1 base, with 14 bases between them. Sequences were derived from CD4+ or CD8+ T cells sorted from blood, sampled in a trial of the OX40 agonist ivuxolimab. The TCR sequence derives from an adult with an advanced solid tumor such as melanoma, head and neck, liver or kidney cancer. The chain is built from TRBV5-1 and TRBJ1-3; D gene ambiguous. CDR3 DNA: TGCGCCAGCACGCAGGAACCCGGGTCTGGAAACACCATATATTTT. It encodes CASTQEPGSGNTIYF.